The 14 T cell receptor beta chains in this list originate from one sample, sequenced in a study of a mutant IDH1 vaccine in newly diagnosed glioma. Time point reported: week 23, last vaccination. Vaccinated patients received 300 ug of mutant IDH1 20-mer peptide per dose, with topical imiquimod. The antigens for these receptors are not known. Assay: immunoSEQ multiplex PCR; the TCRdb copy retains only in-frame clones and omits some. The sample has 25,000 to 35,000 clones, around 89% seen once. The material sequenced was PBMCs, taken from a glioma patient whose treatment included an IDH1 peptide vaccine. Every receptor here comes from a man aged 35 to 55 with glioma.

This chain connects TRBV29-1 to TRBJ1-2; TRBD1 matches 7 bases. Germline values: CDR1 SQVTM, CDR2 ANQGSEA. The V gene end was trimmed by 7 bases and the J gene end by 3 bases; junction bases not matched to a gene: 17. The CDR3 is 16 residues long. The CDR3 spells CSAPTGRGSLDYGYTF. CDR3 DNA sequence: TGCAGCGCACCGACTGGCAGGGGGAGCTTGGACTATGGCTACACCTTC.

The CDR3 region has the DNA TGCGCCAGCAGCTTGACGGGGTACTACGAGCAGTACTTC. It codes for CASSLTGYYEQYF. This chain links TRBV5-1 with TRBJ2-7, with D maybe TRBD2 (5 bases). V was shortened by 1 base and J by 3 bases, with 8 bases between the two germline ends. CDR3 length: 13 residues. Germline-derived CDR1 and CDR2 are SGHRS and YFSETQ.

In DNA, the CDR3 is TGTGCCAGCAGCTTAACCGGGGGCAACACCGGGGAGCTGTTTTTT. It is translated as CASSLTGGNTGELFF. The genes are TRBV7-8 and TRBJ2-2; D may correspond to TRBD1 or TRBD2 (6 bases each). The germline gives CDR1 SGHVS, CDR2 FQNEAQ. Trimming cost V 2 bases and J 2 bases, with 9 bases left between them. The CDR3 has 15 residues.

V and J are TRBV19 and TRBJ2-2; D is uncertain. CDR1 is LNHDA, CDR2 SQIVND, per germline (reference sequence). This CDR3 has 15 residues. The V end lost 7 bases, the J end lost 0 bases, and 12 bases lay between the germline ends. The CDR3 DNA follows: TGTGCCAGTATTAAAGGAGTTACGAACACCGGGGAGCTGTTTTTT. Translation: CASIKGVTNTGELFF.

The sample holds one count of this clone. The genes are TRBV5-4 and TRBJ2-3, with 7 positions matching TRBD1. J gave up 4 bases and V 3 bases, and 5 bases lay outside the gene matches. There are 14 residues in the CDR3. Germline V gene sequence: CDR1 SGHNT, CDR2 YYREEE (reference sequence). The CDR3 loop reads CASSSGQASDTQYF. As DNA, the CDR3 is TGTGCCAGCAGCTCAGGACAGGCTTCAGATACGCAGTATTTT.

The J gene is TRBJ1-4, the V gene TRBV6-1, with TRBD1 matching 8 bases. The CDR3 has 14 amino acids. J was trimmed by 7 bases and V by 7 bases; bases with no gene match: 8. Germline lookup yields CDR1 MNHNS and CDR2 SASEGT. CDR3 protein: CASIRTGTGEKLFF. The CDR3 coding sequence is TGTGCCAGCATTCGGACCGGGACAGGTGAAAAACTGTTTTTT.

V and J are TRBV10-3 and TRBJ2-5, with D perhaps TRBD2 (5 bases). Deletions cut 3 bases from V and 3 bases from J, with 14 bases between. The CDR3 is made up of 15 amino acids. Germline CDR1 and CDR2: ENHRY and SYGVKD. In nucleotides, the CDR3 is TGTGCCATCAGTGACATCCCTAGCACCGAAGAGACCCAGTACTTC. It yields the protein CAISDIPSTEETQYF.

The J gene is TRBJ2-3, the V gene TRBV10-1; D perhaps matches TRBD1 (5 bases). CDR1 and CDR2 from the germline V gene are WNHNN and SYGVQD (reference sequence). V was trimmed by 6 bases and J by 4 bases, leaving 14 bases between them. The CDR3 is 14 residues long. The CDR3 sequence: CASRAAGASDTQYF. CDR3 coding DNA: TGCGCCAGCAGGGCTGCTGGGGCCTCAGATACGCAGTATTTT.

CDR3 in DNA: TGTGCCAGCAGCTTAGAGTATAGCGGGAGGGCCTATGAGCAGTTCTTC. Encoded protein: CASSLEYSGRAYEQFF. The chain has TRBV7-8 and TRBJ2-1, with 11 bases identical to TRBD2. J lost 8 bases, V lost 1 base, and 7 bases had no gene match. Germline loops: CDR1 SGHVS, CDR2 FQNEAQ. This CDR3 is built from 16 residues. Full variable domain (remainder filled in from reference TRBV7-8 and TRBJ2-1): GAGVSQSPRYKVAKRGQDVALRCDPISGHVSLFWYQQALGQGPEFLTYFQNEAQLDKSGLPSDRFFAERPEGSVSTLKIQRTQQEDSAVYLCASSLEYSGRAYEQFFGPGTRLTVL.

This clone is labeled medium-sized. V gene TRBV7-6 combines with J gene TRBJ1-1; D is unresolved. The CDR3 loop spans 14 amino acids. In germline, CDR1 is SGHVS, CDR2 FNYEAQ. Trimming took off 7 bases at V and 6 bases at J, with 18 bases between the two ends. CDR3 in DNA: TGTGCCAGCACCCCATCGGCAGGACCCTCTGAAGCTTTCTTT. Amino acids: CASTPSAGPSEAFF.

This chain links TRBV7-2 with TRBJ2-3; 7 nucleotides line up with TRBD2. The CDR3 runs to 15 residues. J lost 5 bases, V lost 2 bases, and 7 bases had no gene match. CDR1 is SGHTA, CDR2 FQGNSA, per germline. DNA of the CDR3: TGTGCCAGCAGCTTAAATGGACTAGTTGAAGATACGCAGTATTTT. Translating it yields CASSLNGLVEDTQYF. The full variable domain, rest sourced from reference TRBV7-2 and TRBJ2-3, is GAGVSQSPSNKVTEKGKDVELRCDPISGHTALYWYRQSLGQGLEFLIYFQGNSAPDKSGLPSDRFSAERTGGSVSTLTIQRTQQEDSAVYLCASSLNGLVEDTQYFGPGTRLTVL.

The chain joins TRBV25-1 to TRBJ2-7, with D unresolved. This CDR3 comprises 12 residues. The germline gives CDR1 MGHDK, CDR2 SYGVNS. V was shortened by 0 bases and J by 6 bases, with 6 bases between the two germline ends. The CDR3 protein is CASSEYEAEQYF. For the CDR3, the DNA is TGTGCCAGCAGTGAATATGAGGCCGAGCAGTACTTC.

This sequence joins TRBV30 and TRBJ1-3; D gene uncertain. CDR1 GTSNPN and CDR2 SVGIG come from the germline V gene (reference sequence). CDR3 length: 11 residues. Trimming cost V 5 bases and J 4 bases, with 6 bases left between them. The CDR3 nucleotides are TGTGCCTGGGGCTTAGGAAACACCATATATTTT. This codes for CAWGLGNTIYF.

The rearrangement joins TRBV6-6 to TRBJ2-1; 8 bases are shared with TRBD1. CDR3 length: 15 amino acids. The ends lost 5 bases at V and 7 bases at J; junction bases unmatched: 10. Per the germline V gene, CDR1 is MNHNY and CDR2 is SVGAGI (reference sequence). CDR3 bases: TGTGCCAGCAGTCCCCGAGGACAGGGATGGAATGAGCAGTTCTTC. Translation gives CASSPRGQGWNEQFF.